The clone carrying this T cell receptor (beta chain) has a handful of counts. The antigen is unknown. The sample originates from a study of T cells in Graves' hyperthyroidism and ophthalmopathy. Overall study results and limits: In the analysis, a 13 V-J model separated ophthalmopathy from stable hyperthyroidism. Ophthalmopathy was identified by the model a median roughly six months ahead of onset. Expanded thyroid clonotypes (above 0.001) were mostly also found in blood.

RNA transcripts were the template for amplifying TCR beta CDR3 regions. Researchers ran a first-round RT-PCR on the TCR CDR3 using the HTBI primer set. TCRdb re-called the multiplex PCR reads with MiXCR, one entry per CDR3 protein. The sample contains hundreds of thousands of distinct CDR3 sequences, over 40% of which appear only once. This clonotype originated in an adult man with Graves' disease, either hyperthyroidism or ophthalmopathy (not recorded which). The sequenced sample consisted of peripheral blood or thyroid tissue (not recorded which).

CDR3 residues: CASSQTGHSYEQYF. CDR3 coding DNA: TGTGCCAGCAGCCAGACAGGGCATTCCTACGAGCAGTACTTC. V is TRBV14 and J is TRBJ2-7, with 7 nucleotides matching TRBD1. CDR3 size: 14 residues. The V gene end was trimmed by 3 bases and the J gene end by 1 base; junction bases not matched to a gene: 3. The germline gives CDR1 SGHDN, CDR2 FVKESK.